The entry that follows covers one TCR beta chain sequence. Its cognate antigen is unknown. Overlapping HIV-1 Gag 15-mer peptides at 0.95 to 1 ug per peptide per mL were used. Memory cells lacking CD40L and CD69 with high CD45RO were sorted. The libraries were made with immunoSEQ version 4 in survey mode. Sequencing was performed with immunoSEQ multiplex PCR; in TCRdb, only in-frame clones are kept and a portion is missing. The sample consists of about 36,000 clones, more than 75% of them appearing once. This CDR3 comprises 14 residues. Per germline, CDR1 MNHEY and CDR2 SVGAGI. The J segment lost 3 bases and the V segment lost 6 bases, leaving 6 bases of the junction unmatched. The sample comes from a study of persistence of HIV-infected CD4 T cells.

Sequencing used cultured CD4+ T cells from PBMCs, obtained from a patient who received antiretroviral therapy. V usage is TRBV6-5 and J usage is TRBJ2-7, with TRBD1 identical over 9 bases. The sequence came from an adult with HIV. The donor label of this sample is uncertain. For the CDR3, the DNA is TGTGCCAGCAGCTCATCGGACAGGGGCTACGAGCAGTACTTC. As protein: CASSSSDRGYEQYF.